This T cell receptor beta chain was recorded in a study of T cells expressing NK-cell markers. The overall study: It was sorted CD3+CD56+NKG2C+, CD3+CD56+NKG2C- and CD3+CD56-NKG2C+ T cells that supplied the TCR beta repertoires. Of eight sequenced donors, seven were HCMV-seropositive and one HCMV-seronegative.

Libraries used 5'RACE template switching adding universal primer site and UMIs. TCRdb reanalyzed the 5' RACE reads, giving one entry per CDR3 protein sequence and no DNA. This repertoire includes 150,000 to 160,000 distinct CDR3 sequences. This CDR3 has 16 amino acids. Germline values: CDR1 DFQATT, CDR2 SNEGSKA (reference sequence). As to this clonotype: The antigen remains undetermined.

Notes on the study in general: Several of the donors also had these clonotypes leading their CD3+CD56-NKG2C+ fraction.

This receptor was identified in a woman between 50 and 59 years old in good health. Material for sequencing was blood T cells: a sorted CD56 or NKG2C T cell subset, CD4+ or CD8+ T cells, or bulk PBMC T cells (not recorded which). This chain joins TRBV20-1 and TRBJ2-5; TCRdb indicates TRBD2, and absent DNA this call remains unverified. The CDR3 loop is CSARIFGLAGGETQYF.